This T cell receptor (beta chain) was obtained from a study of blood T cell repertoires in COVID-19. Study overall: Acute and convalescent COVID-19 samples came from the United States, Italy and Spain.

The data were produced by immunoSEQ multiplex PCR, yet TCRdb's version contains in-frame clones alone and is incomplete. The table records fewer than 400,000 clones, 70% to 90% of them present only once. Germline V lookup: CDR1 LNHNV, CDR2 YYDKDF (reference sequence). CDR3 length: 17 residues. V lost 0 bases, J lost 2 bases, and 10 bases stayed unmatched. The sequence was collected from a human donor in a cohort sampled during active COVID-19. The sample comprised peripheral blood. This sequence joins TRBV15 and TRBJ2-7; 7 nucleotides match TRBD2. This chain's CDR3 is CATSRDWEGGATYEQYF. The CDR3 nucleotides are TGTGCCACCAGCAGAGATTGGGAGGGAGGGGCAACCTACGAGCAGTACTTC.